The 32 T cell receptor beta chains below were found in one sample sequenced in a study of blood T cell repertoires in COVID-19. Profiled with immunoSEQ multiplex PCR; TCRdb holds only in-frame clones, not every one. This table has 150,000 to 200,000 clones, over 75% appearing once. The sample comprised peripheral blood. These receptors were taken from a man aged 55 to 70 who had recovered from COVID-19.

The V call is TRBV7-2, the J call TRBJ2-2; 9 positions agree with TRBD2. Germline values: CDR1 SGHTA, CDR2 FQGNSA. The J segment lost 7 bases and the V segment lost 3 bases, leaving 9 bases of the junction unmatched. The length of the CDR3 is 16 residues. CDR3 protein: CASSFGSGGFGGELFF. The CDR3 DNA follows: TGTGCCAGCAGCTTCGGCAGCGGGGGGTTTGGCGGGGAGCTGTTTTTT.

V usage is TRBV18 and J usage is TRBJ1-2; a weak D match, TRBD1 (5 bases). The CDR3 has 13 residues. Trimming removed 3 bases at V and 6 bases at J, with 11 bases between. Germline CDR1 is KGHSH and CDR2 is LQKENI. The CDR3 nucleotides read TGTGCCAGCTCACCGACAGTACAAGATGGCTACACCTTC. Translation: CASSPTVQDGYTF.

V and J are TRBV14 and TRBJ1-5, with 9 bases fitting TRBD1. This CDR3 has 16 amino acids. The trim removed 4 bases at V and 4 bases at J, leaving 8 bases unmatched. The germline V gene has CDR1 SGHDN and CDR2 FVKESK. This CDR3 reads CASSLTGTGLNQPQHF. DNA for the CDR3: TGTGCCAGCAGCCTGACCGGGACAGGGTTAAATCAGCCCCAGCATTTT.

There are a few counts of this clone. The CDR3, as DNA: TGTGCCAGCAGCACCCCAGGGGGGGGACAGGGATCATACGAGCAGTACTTC. It encodes CASSTPGGGQGSYEQYF. The rearrangement uses TRBV7-6 and TRBJ2-7; TRBD1 matches 9 bases. The CDR3 is 17 residues long. Unmatched junction bases numbered 15, after V lost 5 bases and J lost 4 bases. Germline V lookup: CDR1 SGHVS, CDR2 FNYEAQ.

This sequence joins TRBV6-5 and TRBJ1-3; 12 nucleotides line up with TRBD1. The germline CDR1 and CDR2 sequences are MNHEY and SVGAGI. The length of the CDR3 is 14 residues. Trimming took 6 bases from V and 6 from J; bases not matched to a gene: 3. CDR3 in amino acids: CASSRGQGANTIYF. CDR3 sequence (DNA): TGTGCCAGCAGCCGGGGACAGGGGGCAAACACCATATATTTT.

This clone was found a few times. DNA for the CDR3: TGTGCCAGAAGCTTGTGGGGGGGCACTGAAGCTTTCTTT. It specifies CARSLWGGTEAFF. The V call is TRBV5-3, the J call TRBJ1-1; D is perhaps TRBD1 (5 bases). TRBV5-3 is an open reading frame whose function is uncertain. CDR3 length: 13 amino acids. V was pared by 1 base and J by 4 bases, with 8 bases between.

The chain is built from TRBV25-1 and TRBJ1-2, with TRBD1 as a possible D gene (5 bases). The CDR3 covers 13 residues. Trimming took off 3 bases at V and 6 bases at J, with 11 bases between the two ends. Per the germline V gene, CDR1 is MGHDK and CDR2 is SYGVNS. The CDR3: CASSDVWGDGYTF. Here the CDR3 DNA reads TGTGCCAGCAGTGATGTGTGGGGGGATGGCTACACCTTC.

This clone came up a few times. This chain connects TRBV7-9 to TRBJ1-1; a possible D gene is TRBD1 (6 bases). This CDR3 region has 13 residues. CDR1 is SEHNR and CDR2 is FQNEAQ in the germline V gene (reference sequence). Between the trimmed V and J ends, which lost 5 bases and 6 bases, there was a span of 13 bases. CDR3 DNA sequence: TGTGCCAGCAGCAAAACAGGGTATGCTGAAGCTTTCTTT. Translation gives CASSKTGYAEAFF.

This clone appeared a few times. The chain employs TRBV27 and TRBJ2-7; D possibly corresponds to TRBD1 (5 bases). The CDR3 loop spans 13 amino acids. Germline V gene data show CDR1 as MNHEY and CDR2 as SMNVEV (reference sequence). V was pared by 6 bases and J by 4 bases, with 13 bases between. The CDR3 nucleotides read TGTGCCAGCAGACGAATCAGGGATTACGAGCAGTACTTC. Its protein is CASRRIRDYEQYF.

The chain links TRBV10-3 to TRBJ2-5, with D perhaps matching TRBD1 (6 bases). V was cut by 1 base and J by 2 bases, with 11 bases left in between. Germline CDR1 and CDR2: ENHRY and SYGVKD. The length of the CDR3 is 15 residues. CDR3 sequence (DNA): TGTGCCATCAGTGAGTTCTTGGGACAACAAGAGACCCAGTACTTC. It specifies CAISEFLGQQETQYF.

This rearrangement joins TRBV10-3 to TRBJ1-3; 7 nucleotides line up with TRBD1. This CDR3 comprises 17 residues. Trimming removed 9 bases from V and 0 bases from J; junction bases left unmatched: 14. Germline CDR1 ENHRY, CDR2 SYGVKD. The CDR3 spells CAMGSTGTAYSGNTIYF. CDR3 sequence (DNA): TGTGCCATGGGTTCCACCGGGACAGCCTACTCTGGAAACACCATATATTTT.

The chain's CDR3 is CAISEWEYTEAFF. The CDR3 nucleotides read TGTGCCATCAGTGAATGGGAGTACACTGAAGCTTTCTTT. The J gene is TRBJ1-1, the V gene TRBV10-3, with D hard to call. V was pared by 3 bases and J by 3 bases, with 8 bases between. This CDR3 spans 13 amino acids. Germline CDR1 reads ENHRY; CDR2 reads SYGVKD.

The chain carries TRBV5-6 and TRBJ2-4; D is uncertain. Germline CDR1 reads SGHDT; CDR2 reads YYEEEE. The CDR3 extends over 13 amino acids. Trimming pared 6 bases from V and 1 base from J, leaving 8 bases between. The CDR3 DNA follows: TGTGCCAGCACAGGCCGGGCCAAAAACATTCAGTACTTC. It specifies CASTGRAKNIQYF.

The gene calls are TRBV19 and TRBJ1-5; TRBD1 matches at 8 bases. The germline V gene has CDR1 LNHDA and CDR2 SQIVND (reference sequence). CDR3 length: 15 amino acids. V was clipped by 2 bases and J by 3 bases; unmatched bases: 3. The CDR3 loop is CASSITGQDNQPQHF. CDR3 bases: TGTGCCAGTAGTATAACGGGACAGGACAATCAGCCCCAGCATTTT.

This clone was picked up a small number of times. This chain connects TRBV14 to TRBJ1-3; 7 bases agree with TRBD1. Germline CDR1 is SGHDN and CDR2 is FVKESK. V shed 4 bases, J shed 3 bases, and the junction held 9 bases outside the gene matches. The CDR3 is 16 residues long. The CDR3 coding sequence is TGTGCCAGCAGCCGACAGGGAGGCTCTTATGGAAACACCATATATTTT. The encoded protein is CASSRQGGSYGNTIYF.

The chain couples TRBV5-1 to TRBJ1-5; tentative D call: TRBD1 (6 bases). This CDR3 has 13 residues. The V and J ends lost 4 bases and 4 bases respectively, with 9 bases between them. Looked up from germline, CDR1 is SGHRS and CDR2 is YFSETQ. The CDR3 DNA reads TGCGCCAGCAGCCCGGGACAAAATCAGCCCCAGCATTTT. It yields the protein CASSPGQNQPQHF.

The chain has TRBV19 and TRBJ2-3, with D perhaps TRBD2 (6 bases). The germline V gene encodes CDR1 LNHDA and CDR2 SQIVND (reference sequence). This CDR3 has 14 residues. V was shortened by 7 bases and J by 2 bases, with 13 bases between the two germline ends. Written as DNA, the CDR3 is TGTGCCAGTAAGGACTACCTCATCACAGATACGCAGTATTTT. Its protein is CASKDYLITDTQYF.

This chain links TRBV7-2 with TRBJ2-5; TRBD2 matches 7 bases. The CDR3 loop spans 15 amino acids. Germline V lookup: CDR1 SGHTA, CDR2 FQGNSA. The trim removed 0 bases at V and 4 bases at J, leaving 5 bases unmatched. The CDR3 reads CASSLAFGGGETQYF. The CDR3 DNA is TGTGCCAGCAGCTTAGCGTTTGGGGGGGGAGAGACCCAGTACTTC.

This clone was picked up one time. V usage is TRBV19 and J usage is TRBJ2-1; 7 bases fit TRBD2. The J segment lost 5 bases and the V segment lost 5 bases, leaving 6 bases of the junction unmatched. Germline CDR1 is LNHDA and CDR2 is SQIVND (reference sequence). The CDR3 runs 14 residues. The CDR3 region is CASSWGGTNNEQFF. The CDR3 DNA sequence: TGTGCCAGTAGTTGGGGGGGGACGAACAATGAGCAGTTCTTC.

The genes are TRBV7-9 and TRBJ1-2; 10 bases align to TRBD1. The V gene's germline CDR1 is SEHNR and CDR2 FQNEAQ (reference sequence). The CDR3 sequence is 14 residues long. V lost 5 bases, J lost 7 bases, and 7 bases stayed unmatched. CDR3 in amino acids: CASSATGGLVGYTF. CDR3 bases: TGTGCCAGCAGCGCGACAGGGGGCTTAGTTGGCTACACCTTC.

The J gene is TRBJ2-3, the V gene TRBV5-4; D might be TRBD2 (6 bases). Per the germline V gene, CDR1 is SGHNT and CDR2 is YYREEE (reference sequence). This CDR3 has 19 residues. Trimming took off 3 bases at V and 3 bases at J, with 26 bases between the two ends. CDR3 region: CASSSKLALVAGDTDTQYF. The CDR3 region has the DNA TGTGCCAGCAGCTCCAAACTAGCCCTAGTGGCTGGGGATACAGATACGCAGTATTTT.

V and J are TRBV12-3 or TRBV12-4 and TRBJ1-2; 7 bases line up with TRBD1. The CDR3 covers 13 residues. V shed 4 bases, J shed 3 bases, and the junction held 2 bases outside the gene matches. The DNA of the CDR3 is TGTGCCAGCAGTTACGGGACAGACTATGGCTACACCTTC. Its translation: CASSYGTDYGYTF.

The V call is TRBV2, the J call TRBJ2-5, with D possibly TRBD2 on 5 matching bases. The germline CDR1 and CDR2 sequences are SNHLY and FYNNEI. V lost 8 bases and J lost 7, with 17 bases in between. The CDR3 length is 13 residues. CDR3 protein: CASPLDRAGTQYF. The CDR3 bases are TGTGCCAGCCCCCTAGACCGGGCGGGGACCCAGTACTTC.

The chain carries TRBV19 and TRBJ2-3; TRBD2 agrees at 10 bases. The CDR3 runs 17 residues. The junction had 11 bases not matched to a gene; V was cut back by 6 bases and J by 2 bases. CDR1 is LNHDA and CDR2 is SQIVND in the germline V gene (reference sequence). CDR3 sequence reads: CASSTGTSVTHTDTQYF. The CDR3 bases are TGTGCCAGTAGCACCGGGACTAGCGTAACTCACACAGATACGCAGTATTTT.

As regards this clone: One junction end does not reproduce the germline sequence, and a read error may be involved. This chain links TRBV5-4 with TRBJ2-7; D is possibly TRBD1 (6 bases). The CDR3 is made up of 15 amino acids. Germline V gene data show CDR1 as SGHNT and CDR2 as YYREEE (reference sequence). The CDR3 DNA reads as TGTGCCAGCAGCTTGTCAGGGGCTCGATCCTCCGAGCAGTACTTC. As protein: CASSLSGARSSEQYF.

In its sample, this clone was seen once. The chain has TRBV5-1 and TRBJ2-1; 9 positions agree with TRBD1. Germline V lookup: CDR1 SGHRS, CDR2 YFSETQ. CDR3 length equals 15 residues. Unmatched junction bases numbered 9, after V lost 4 bases and J lost 7 bases. The CDR3 nucleotides are TGCGCCAGCAGCCCAAGGACAGGGGACGGAAATGAGCAGTTCTTC. Translating gives CASSPRTGDGNEQFF.

The CDR3 nucleotides are TGCGCCAGCAGCCCCCGACAGGCGTCGAACACCGGGGAGCTGTTTTTT. Encoded protein: CASSPRQASNTGELFF. The J gene is TRBJ2-2, the V gene TRBV5-1; D is perhaps TRBD1 (6 bases). V lost 4 bases and J 0 bases, leaving 13 bases between the germline ends. The V gene's germline CDR1 is SGHRS and CDR2 YFSETQ. The CDR3 totals 16 residues.

The chain combines TRBV10-3 with TRBJ2-5; TRBD1 agrees at 9 bases. This CDR3 is built from 15 residues. Germline lookup yields CDR1 ENHRY and CDR2 SYGVKD. V was clipped by 5 bases and J by 5 bases; unmatched bases: 9. In DNA, the CDR3 is TGTGCCATCAGTCGACAACAGGGGGCCGGGGAGACCCAGTACTTC. It is translated as CAISRQQGAGETQYF.

The genes are TRBV14 and TRBJ1-1; D gene unclear. Trimming stripped 2 bases from V and 0 bases from J, with 10 bases between. CDR1 SGHDN and CDR2 FVKESK come from the germline V gene. The length of the CDR3 is 15 residues. The CDR3 region is CASSQFRVMNTEAFF. The DNA for the CDR3 is TGTGCCAGCAGCCAATTTCGAGTCATGAACACTGAAGCTTTCTTT.

This sequence joins TRBV18 and TRBJ2-5, with D possibly being TRBD2 (5 bases). Trimming stripped 6 bases from V and 5 bases from J, with 22 bases between. CDR3 size: 16 residues. Germline CDR1 reads KGHSH; CDR2 reads LQKENI. In DNA form, the CDR3 reads TGTGCCAGCTCTCTGGGTTCCGGGATCGTCCAGGAGACCCAGTACTTC. Its translation: CASSLGSGIVQETQYF.

The rearrangement links TRBV18 to TRBJ2-5; 10 bases fit TRBD2. Germline V CDR1 and CDR2: KGHSH, LQKENI. The CDR3 totals 17 residues. The V segment lost 3 bases and the J segment 5 bases; nucleotides outside the gene matches: 12. CDR3 loop: CASSPEASGGRSETQYF. The CDR3 bases are TGTGCCAGCTCACCCGAGGCTAGCGGGGGCCGAAGTGAGACCCAGTACTTC.

This rearrangement joins TRBV19 to TRBJ1-2; 12 nucleotides match TRBD1. Trimming took 0 bases from V and 5 from J; bases not matched to a gene: 4. The germline V gene encodes CDR1 LNHDA and CDR2 SQIVND (reference sequence). This CDR3 has 16 residues. The CDR3 reads CASSIDGGQGAYGYTF. The CDR3 coding sequence is TGTGCCAGTAGTATAGATGGGGGACAGGGGGCATATGGCTACACCTTC.